These 30 T cell receptor beta chains were all obtained from the same sample, sequenced in a study of T cells in Graves' hyperthyroidism and ophthalmopathy. The TCR beta CDR3 regions underwent amplification using RNA transcripts as the source. Using the HTBI primer set, a first-round RT-PCR was run on the TCR CDR3. Via MiXCR, TCRdb re-called the multiplex PCR reads, giving one row per CDR3 protein. The sample records approximately 500,000 distinct CDR3 sequences, roughly 50% being singletons. Input material: peripheral blood or thyroid tissue (not recorded which). These receptors were obtained from a young woman with Graves' hyperthyroidism.

This clonotype was observed many times. V gene TRBV5-5 combines with J gene TRBJ2-7, with 7 bases fitting TRBD1. CDR3 length: 18 amino acids. Germline lookup yields CDR1 SGHKS and CDR2 YYEKEE (reference sequence). With 1 base clipped from V and 2 bases from J, the junction kept 15 bases outside the gene matches. CDR3 DNA sequence: TGTGCCAGCAGCTTGCGTTTAGGAGCCGGGACAGTGCCCTACGAGCAGTACTTC. The encoded protein is CASSLRLGAGTVPYEQYF.

This clonotype was detected a few times. CDR3 nucleotide sequence: TGCGCCAGCAGCCAATTGGGAGTAGGCGGAGCGAACACCGGGGAGCTGTTTTTT. It yields the protein CASSQLGVGGANTGELFF. V and J are TRBV4-1 and TRBJ2-2; a possible D gene is TRBD2 (5 bases). V was pared by 2 bases and J by 0 bases, with 16 bases between. Germline CDR1 is MGHRA and CDR2 is YSYEKL. CDR3 length: 18 amino acids.

This CDR3 reads CASSLYSGGGSYEQYF. As DNA, the CDR3 is TGTGCCAGCAGCTTATATTCAGGGGGAGGCTCCTACGAGCAGTACTTC. The chain couples TRBV7-6 to TRBJ2-7, with D possibly matching TRBD1 (7 bases). There are 16 residues in the CDR3. The germline CDR1 and CDR2 sequences are SGHVS and FNYEAQ. Trimming took off 2 bases at V and 0 bases at J, with 14 bases between the two ends.

This clonotype was observed a handful of times. Here the CDR3 reads CASKENRLYSNQPQHF. The CDR3 region has the DNA TGTGCCAGCAAGGAGAACAGGTTATATAGCAATCAGCCCCAGCATTTT. The gene calls are TRBV6-6 and TRBJ1-5; D may be TRBD1 (5 bases). This CDR3 spans 16 amino acids. V shed 7 bases and J shed 0 bases, with 16 bases lying between them. Germline CDR1 and CDR2: MNHNY and SVGAGI (reference sequence).

Many counts were recorded for this clonotype. DNA for the CDR3: TGCAGCGGTGTAACCGGGACACCCTACGAGCAGTACTTC. This sequence encodes CSGVTGTPYEQYF. The V and J genes are TRBV29-1 and TRBJ2-7; D is possibly TRBD1 (6 bases). Germline V gene data show CDR1 as SQVTM and CDR2 as ANQGSEA. The CDR3 extends over 13 amino acids. Trimming cost V 7 bases and J 2 bases, with 15 bases left between them.

This clonotype was seen repeatedly, ten times or more. The chain employs TRBV7-9 and TRBJ2-7, with no clear D. The CDR3 is 13 residues long. Trimming removed 5 bases at V and 1 base at J, with 9 bases between. Per germline, CDR1 SEHNR and CDR2 FQNEAQ (reference sequence). In nucleotides, the CDR3 is TGTGCCAGCAGCCCGACGGTTTCCTACGAGCAGTACTTC. It translates to CASSPTVSYEQYF.

This clonotype has more than one count but fewer than ten. V usage is TRBV12-3 or TRBV12-4 and J usage is TRBJ2-5; tentatively, D is TRBD1 (6 bases). Trimming cost V 6 bases and J 9 bases, with 26 bases left between them. The CDR3 spans 16 residues. The CDR3 here is CASSSHSGQSNQPQYF. CDR3 bases: TGTGCCAGCAGCTCACATTCGGGACAAAGCAATCAGCCCCAGTACTTC.

V is TRBV7-2 and J is TRBJ1-5; TRBD1 matches 7 bases. Trimming took 5 bases from V and 14 from J; bases not matched to a gene: 12. The germline V gene has CDR1 SGHTA and CDR2 FQGNSA. This CDR3 is 13 amino acids long. The CDR3 DNA is TGTGCCAGCAGCCCACGGACAGGAGACTACGAGCATTTT. Translating gives CASSPRTGDYEHF.

V is TRBV3-1 and J is TRBJ1-5, with a possible D match to TRBD1 (6 bases). Germline V gene sequence: CDR1 LGHDT, CDR2 YNNKEL (reference sequence). The length of the CDR3 is 18 residues. V was clipped by 1 base and J by 11 bases, with 27 bases between them. This CDR3 is CASSQGRLGGRSQETQHF. DNA for the CDR3: TGTGCCAGCAGCCAAGGCCGGTTAGGGGGGCGATCGCAAGAGACCCAGCATTTT.

The rearrangement links TRBV29-1 to TRBJ1-2, with 9 bases fitting TRBD1. After removal of 5 bases from V and 2 bases from J, the junction contained 12 bases not matched to a gene. Per germline, CDR1 SQVTM and CDR2 ANQGSEA. This CDR3 is built from 16 residues. The CDR3 DNA reads TGCAGCGTTTCCGATTCCGGACAGGGGTCGAACTATGGCTACACCTTC. Amino acid sequence: CSVSDSGQGSNYGYTF.

This clonotype was observed at least ten times. This sequence joins TRBV6-5 and TRBJ1-1; TRBD1 aligns across 9 bases. The CDR3 totals 15 residues. V shed 0 bases, J shed 5 bases, and the junction held 4 bases outside the gene matches. Germline V gives CDR1 MNHEY, CDR2 SVGAGI. CDR3 residues: CASSYSTGGSTEAFF. The CDR3 DNA reads TGTGCCAGCAGTTACTCCACAGGGGGCTCGACTGAAGCTTTCTTT.

Many counts were recorded for this clonotype. J is TRBJ1-1 and V is TRBV29-1; D not certain. V shed 6 bases and J shed 2 bases, with 13 bases lying between them. The CDR3 covers 13 residues. CDR1 and CDR2 from the germline V gene are SQVTM and ANQGSEA. This chain's CDR3 is CSVQRTQNTEAFF. The DNA for the CDR3 is TGCAGCGTACAAAGGACCCAAAACACTGAAGCTTTCTTT.

The CDR3: CASSHGAGDEETQYF. The CDR3 bases are TGCGCCAGCAGCCATGGAGCGGGAGATGAAGAGACCCAGTACTTC. This chain joins TRBV4-1 and TRBJ2-5; TRBD2 matches 8 bases. J was trimmed by 3 bases and V by 3 bases; bases with no gene match: 6. The CDR3 contains 15 residues. CDR1 is MGHRA, CDR2 YSYEKL, per germline.

This clonotype was recorded at least ten times. V and J are TRBV24-1 and TRBJ1-2, with D uncertain. The CDR3 has 14 amino acids. Trimming stripped 0 bases from V and 8 bases from J, with 12 bases between. Germline CDR1 reads KGHDR; CDR2 reads SFDVKD. CDR3 loop: CATSDLGHSWGYTF. CDR3 DNA sequence: TGTGCCACCAGTGATTTGGGCCATTCTTGGGGCTACACCTTC.

There are many counts of this clonotype. This sequence joins TRBV11-2 and TRBJ2-5; 7 bases match TRBD1. The V segment lost 5 bases and the J segment 4 bases; nucleotides outside the gene matches: 10. Germline V gene sequence: CDR1 SGHAT, CDR2 FQNNGV. This CDR3 has 15 residues. CDR3 sequence: CASSHFSGQSETQYF. CDR3 DNA: TGTGCCAGCAGCCACTTCTCGGGACAGTCAGAGACCCAGTACTTC.

This clonotype was seen repeatedly, ten times or more. The chain combines TRBV19 with TRBJ2-7, with D tentatively TRBD1 or TRBD2 (5 bases each). The CDR3 length is 14 residues. CDR1 LNHDA and CDR2 SQIVND come from the germline V gene (reference sequence). V was shortened by 5 bases and J by 3 bases, with 14 bases between the two germline ends. The CDR3 is CASSPPGRNYEQYF. In DNA form, the CDR3 reads TGTGCCAGTAGTCCACCGGGACGGAACTACGAGCAGTACTTC.

This clonotype came up many times. The V gene is TRBV7-7, the J gene TRBJ2-5; 8 bases are a match to TRBD1. Germline CDR1 and CDR2: SSHAT and FNYEAQ (reference sequence). V shed 7 bases and J 5 bases; nucleotides not matched to a gene: 9. CDR3 length: 14 amino acids. The CDR3 bases are TGTGCCAGCACCCCCGGGACAGGAGGGGAGACCCAGTACTTC. This codes for CASTPGTGGETQYF.

This rearrangement joins TRBV15 to TRBJ2-5; 9 bases fit TRBD2. CDR1 and CDR2 from the germline V gene are LNHNV and YYDKDF (reference sequence). V lost 2 bases and J lost 5; bases outside the gene matches: 9. This CDR3 has 16 amino acids. CDR3 DNA: TGTGCCACCAGCAGACTAGCGGGACGAGGGCGTGAGACCCAGTACTTC. This gives the protein CATSRLAGRGRETQYF.

This clonotype was detected only a few times. This sequence joins TRBV6-1 and TRBJ2-7; the match to TRBD2 covers 8 bases. The V gene end was trimmed by 1 base and the J gene end by 7 bases; junction bases not matched to a gene: 9. The V gene's germline CDR1 is MNHNS and CDR2 SASEGT. CDR3 length equals 15 residues. The CDR3 DNA follows: TGTGCCAGCAGTGAAGGTAGCGGGACCTACAATGAGCAGTACTTC. It is translated as CASSEGSGTYNEQYF.

This clonotype turned up a few times. The CDR3 is CASSLGSSYTGELFF. Written as DNA, the CDR3 is TGTGCCAGCAGCTTAGGGAGTAGCTACACCGGGGAGCTGTTTTTT. This sequence joins TRBV7-2 and TRBJ2-2; D remains unclear. The CDR3 has 15 amino acids. V lost 1 base and J lost 3, with 9 bases in between. Germline CDR1 is SGHTA and CDR2 is FQGNSA. The full variable domain, rest sourced from reference TRBV7-2 and TRBJ2-2, is GAGVSQSPSNKVTEKGKDVELRCDPISGHTALYWYRQSLGQGLEFLIYFQGNSAPDKSGLPSDRFSAERTGGSVSTLTIQRTQQEDSAVYLCASSLGSSYTGELFFGEGSRLTVL.

J is TRBJ2-2 and V is TRBV27; perhaps D is TRBD1 or TRBD2 (5 bases each). CDR3 length: 15 residues. V was pared by 6 bases and J by 6 bases, with 17 bases between. Germline values: CDR1 MNHEY, CDR2 SMNVEV (reference sequence). The DNA for the CDR3 is TGTGCCAGCAGCGCCTCCCGGGGCGCCCCCGGGGAGCTGTTTTTT. Translated, it gives CASSASRGAPGELFF.

The genes are TRBV24-1 and TRBJ1-2; possibly TRBD1 for D (6 bases). Looked up from germline, CDR1 is KGHDR and CDR2 is SFDVKD. V lost 0 bases and J 4 bases, leaving 8 bases between the germline ends. This CDR3 spans 14 amino acids. Here the CDR3 reads CATSDLETGYGYTF. For the CDR3, the DNA is TGTGCCACCAGTGATTTGGAGACAGGCTATGGCTACACCTTC.

This clonotype was counted many times. The genes are TRBV2 and TRBJ2-7; no clear D. Trimming cost V 9 bases and J 3 bases, with 9 bases left between them. The CDR3 extends over 11 amino acids. CDR1 is SNHLY and CDR2 is FYNNEI in the germline V gene. The CDR3 DNA reads as TGTGCCAGTACGACGGACTACGAGCAGTACTTC. It yields the protein CASTTDYEQYF.

The V call is TRBV20-1, the J call TRBJ2-3; 11 nucleotides line up with TRBD2. Germline assignment: CDR1 DFQATT and CDR2 SNEGSKA (reference sequence). The CDR3 runs to 14 residues. This CDR3 reads CRLAGGGSTDTQYF. The CDR3 DNA reads TGCAGATTAGCGGGAGGGGGAAGCACAGATACGCAGTATTTT.

V and J are TRBV20-1 and TRBJ2-2, with TRBD2 identical over 10 bases. This CDR3 contains 17 residues. Germline values: CDR1 DFQATT, CDR2 SNEGSKA (reference sequence). J gave up 6 bases and V 6 bases, and 16 bases lay outside the gene matches. CDR3 bases: TGCAGTGCCAGCCTAGTACGACAGAGCGGGAGGGCCGGGGAGCTGTTTTTT. Its protein product is CSASLVRQSGRAGELFF.

Turning to this clonotype: The junction and the germline gene differ at one end; a read error may be behind it. This chain joins TRBV2 and TRBJ2-7; possibly TRBD2 for D (6 bases). Per germline, CDR1 SNHLY and CDR2 FYNNEI. The CDR3 totals 18 residues. The CDR3 coding sequence is TGTGCCAGCAGTTACTCCTGGTTGGGAGGATACAGCTCCTACAAGCAGTGCTTC. Translation: CASSYSWLGGYSSYKQCF.

Remarks on this clonotype: Lacking the conserved final phenylalanine or tryptophan, this CDR3 likely reflects a read error. Because the CDR3's place on the DNA is in doubt, the DNA is left out and the CDR3 is given as listed by TCRdb. The rearrangement links TRBV6-1 to TRBJ2-6; the table's D call, TRBD1, was not checked against the DNA. Per germline, CDR1 MNHNS and CDR2 SASEGT. The CDR3 spans 17 amino acids, including both terminal residues. The CDR3 protein is CASSDGGPGSGANVLVL.

This rearrangement joins TRBV2 to TRBJ1-5; D is unresolved. Trimming removed 8 bases at V and 11 bases at J, with 13 bases between. This CDR3 region has 11 residues. Per the germline V gene, CDR1 is SNHLY and CDR2 is FYNNEI. The CDR3 DNA reads as TGTGCCAGCGGTGGCGAAGAGACCCAGCATTTT. Translating gives CASGGEETQHF. Using reference TRBV2 and TRBJ1-5 for the parts outside the CDR3, the full variable domain is EPEVTQTPSHQVTQMGQEVILRCVPISNHLYFYWYRQILGQKVEFLVSFYNNEISEKSEIFDDQFSVERPDGSNFTLKIRSTKLEDSAMYFCASGGEETQHFGDGTRLSIL.

This clonotype was observed a single time. The rearrangement links TRBV20-1 to TRBJ2-5; a weak D match, TRBD1 (6 bases). Germline CDR1 and CDR2: DFQATT and SNEGSKA (reference sequence). V was trimmed by 3 bases and J by 3 bases, leaving 11 bases between them. The CDR3 has 13 amino acids. DNA for the CDR3: TGCAGTGCTAGGACCGGGACAAAAGAGACCCAGTACTTC. Translation: CSARTGTKETQYF.

The rearrangement links TRBV7-2 to TRBJ2-5; possibly TRBD2 for D (5 bases). CDR3 length equals 15 residues. Germline lookup yields CDR1 SGHTA and CDR2 FQGNSA. The V end lost 2 bases, the J end lost 2 bases, and 12 bases lay between the germline ends. For the CDR3, the DNA is TGTGCCAGCAGCTTACGCGGGTGGGGTCAAGAGACCCAGTACTTC. Amino acids: CASSLRGWGQETQYF.